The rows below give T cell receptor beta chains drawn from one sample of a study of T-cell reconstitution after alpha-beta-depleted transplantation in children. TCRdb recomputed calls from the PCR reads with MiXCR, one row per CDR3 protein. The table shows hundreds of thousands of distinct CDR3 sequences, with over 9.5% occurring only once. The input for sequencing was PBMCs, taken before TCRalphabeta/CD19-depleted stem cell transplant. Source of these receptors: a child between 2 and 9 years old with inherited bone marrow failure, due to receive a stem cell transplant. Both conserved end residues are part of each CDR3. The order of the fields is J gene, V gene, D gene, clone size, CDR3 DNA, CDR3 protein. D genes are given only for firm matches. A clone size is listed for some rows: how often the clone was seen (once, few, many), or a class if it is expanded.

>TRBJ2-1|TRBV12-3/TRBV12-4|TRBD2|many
TGTGCCAGCAGGGGACTAGCGGGAACTAATTCCTACAATGAGCAGTTCTTC
CASRGLAGTNSYNEQFF
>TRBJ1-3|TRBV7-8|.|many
TGTGCCACCGGGACGGACTCTGGAAACACCATATATTTT
CATGTDSGNTIYF
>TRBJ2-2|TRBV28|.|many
TGTGCCAGCAGTCCGACTGGCGGTAACACCGGGGAGCTGTTTTTT
CASSPTGGNTGELFF
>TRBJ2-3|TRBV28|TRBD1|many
TGTGCCAGCAGTCGACAGGGTGGTACAGATACGCAGTATTTT
CASSRQGGTDTQYF
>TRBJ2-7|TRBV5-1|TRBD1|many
TGCGCCAGCAGCTCTAACACAGGGGCCGAGCAGTACTTC
CASSSNTGAEQYF
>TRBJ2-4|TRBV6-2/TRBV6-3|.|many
TGTGCCAGCAGTGGGCCACTCGAATACATTCAGTACTTC
CASSGPLEYIQYF
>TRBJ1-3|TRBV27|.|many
TGTGCCAGCAGTAGACTCGGGCCTGGGGCTGGAAACACCATATATTTT
CASSRLGPGAGNTIYF
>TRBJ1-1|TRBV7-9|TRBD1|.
TGTGCCAGCAGCTTGACAGGGGGCGGCGCCGGAACTTTCTTT
CASSLTGGGAGTFF
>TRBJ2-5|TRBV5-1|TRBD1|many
TGCGCCAGCAGCTGGGGACAGGGGGTCCCAGAGACCCAGTACTTC
CASSWGQGVPETQYF
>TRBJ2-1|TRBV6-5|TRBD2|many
TGTGCCAGCAGCCGGACTAGCTTATTTGAGCAGTTCTTC
CASSRTSLFEQFF